The entry below describes one T cell receptor beta chain. As yet, its antigen is unknown. The data were taken from a study of cytomegalovirus exposure and HLA in healthy donors. About the study: Unique TCRs numbering around 80 million, obtained from HLA-typed donors, made up an early data release.

Primers for the PCR totalled 60 Vbeta and 13 Jbeta. TCRdb's copy holds only in-frame clones and misses some; the assay was immunoSEQ multiplex PCR. The data show 70,000 to 95,000 clones, around 81% seen once. This CDR3 is built from 13 residues. CDR1 SGDLS and CDR2 YYNGEE come from the germline V gene. V lost 3 bases to trimming and J lost 0 bases, with 4 bases between them. Study findings and constraints: It was 150 to 200 TCR beta chains that were listed as cytomegalovirus-associated. V- and J-gene trimming of TCR beta was linked (in a later analysis) to a missense DCLRE1C variant. Reportedly, diagnosis of cytomegalovirus status by the classifier showed high specificity and sensitivity.

The chain employs TRBV9 and TRBJ1-3; D uncertain. This clonotype was sampled from a man aged 18 to 35 in good health and CMV-seronegative. Material for sequencing was PBMCs. CDR3: CASSDFSGNTIYF. CDR3 bases: TGTGCCAGCAGCGACTTCTCTGGAAACACCATATATTTT.